Presented here are 10 T cell receptor beta chains from one specimen sequenced in a study of T cell responses to AZD1222 COVID-19 vaccine. Here immunoSEQ multiplex PCR was the method, and the copy in TCRdb shows in-frame clones only, minus some. The profile shows 150,000 to 180,000 clones, more than 90% of them singletons. Source: peripheral blood, taken 28 days after the second AZD1222 dose. Every receptor here comes from an adult who received the AZD1222 COVID-19 vaccine.

This clone appeared once. This chain uses TRBV5-1 with TRBJ1-2; unclear D gene. Germline loops: CDR1 SGHRS, CDR2 YFSETQ. Trimming cost V 0 bases and J 0 bases, with 15 bases left between them. The CDR3 extends over 17 amino acids. The CDR3, as DNA: TGCGCCAGCAGCTTGGTGGTGGGAACAGATCCTAACTATGGCTACACCTTC. This gives the protein CASSLVVGTDPNYGYTF.

The chain has TRBV2 and TRBJ1-2; D may be TRBD1 (6 bases). V was clipped by 5 bases and J by 4 bases, with 29 bases between them. This CDR3 spans 19 amino acids. Germline V CDR1 and CDR2: SNHLY, FYNNEI. CDR3 bases: TGTGCCAGCAGTCTGCCCCTGAACCTACAGGGACGGGAAAGCTATGGCTACACCTTC. Its translation: CASSLPLNLQGRESYGYTF.

V usage is TRBV28 and J usage is TRBJ2-1; 11 nucleotides agree with TRBD2. The germline gives CDR1 MDHEN, CDR2 SYDVKM. There are 17 residues in the CDR3. V was clipped by 5 bases and J by 7 bases; unmatched bases: 13. The CDR3 DNA follows: TGTGCCAGCAGTGTCCCGGGACTAGCGGTGTGGGAGAATGAGCAGTTCTTC. This gives the protein CASSVPGLAVWENEQFF. Full variable domain (outside the CDR3, taken from reference TRBV28 and TRBJ2-1): DVKVTQSSRYLVKRTGEKVFLECVQDMDHENMFWYRQDPGLGLRLIYFSYDVKMKEKGDIPEGYSVSREKKERFSLILESASTNQTSMYLCASSVPGLAVWENEQFFGPGTRLTVL.

The chain joins TRBV7-3 to TRBJ2-5; TRBD1 might be the D (5 bases). V lost 0 bases to trimming and J lost 3 bases, with 8 bases between them. Germline CDR1 is SGHTA and CDR2 is FQGTGA. This CDR3 contains 14 residues. The CDR3 DNA sequence: TGTGCCAGCAGCTTAACAGGGGTCGAAGAGACCCAGTACTTC. Translation: CASSLTGVEETQYF.

The rearrangement uses TRBV30 and TRBJ1-2; no clear D. Germline-derived CDR1 and CDR2 are GTSNPN and SVGIG (reference sequence). V was cut by 3 bases and J by 0 bases, with 8 bases left in between. CDR3 length: 13 residues. CDR3 amino acids: CAWSSTSNYGYTF. The CDR3, as DNA: TGTGCCTGGAGCTCCACTTCTAACTATGGCTACACCTTC.

The J gene is TRBJ1-5, the V gene TRBV30; 9 bases match TRBD1. Germline V gene data show CDR1 as GTSNPN and CDR2 as SVGIG (reference sequence). The V gene end was trimmed by 4 bases and the J gene end by 5 bases; junction bases not matched to a gene: 9. The CDR3 loop spans 15 amino acids. The DNA of the CDR3 is TGTGCCTGGACGCCGGGACAGGGAATTGATCAGCCCCAGCATTTT. It specifies CAWTPGQGIDQPQHF. Full variable domain (remainder filled in from reference TRBV30 and TRBJ1-5): SQTIHQWPATLVQPVGSPLSLECTVEGTSNPNLYWYRQAAGRGLQLLFYSVGIGQISSEVPQNLSASRPQDRQFILSSKKLLLSDSGFYLCAWTPGQGIDQPQHFGDGTRLSIL.

This chain uses TRBV9 with TRBJ1-3; D remains ambiguous. CDR1 is SGDLS and CDR2 is YYNGEE in the germline V gene. V shed 3 bases and J shed 1 base, with 11 bases lying between them. This CDR3 region has 15 residues. CDR3 bases: TGTGCCAGCAGCGGACCATCCCTTTCTGGAAACACCATATATTTT. Amino acids: CASSGPSLSGNTIYF.

This clone is medium-sized. This rearrangement joins TRBV9 to TRBJ2-4; TRBD2 might be the D (5 bases). The V gene's germline CDR1 is SGDLS and CDR2 YYNGEE. The CDR3 covers 14 residues. V was clipped by 4 bases and J by 0 bases, with 8 bases between them. The CDR3 here is CASSPGLAKNIQYF. The CDR3 region has the DNA TGTGCCAGCAGCCCAGGACTAGCCAAAAACATTCAGTACTTC.

Here the CDR3 DNA reads TGTGCCAGCAGTTGGACAGGGAGGGAGACCCAGTACTTC. This sequence encodes CASSWTGRETQYF. This rearrangement joins TRBV2 to TRBJ2-5; TRBD1 agrees at 8 bases. V shed 5 bases and J 5 bases; nucleotides not matched to a gene: 4. The germline V gene encodes CDR1 SNHLY and CDR2 FYNNEI. The CDR3 is 13 residues long.

The chain has TRBV12-5 and TRBJ1-2, with D possibly matching TRBD1 (5 bases). CDR3 size: 15 residues. CDR1 and CDR2 (germline): LGHNT, FRNRAP. V was trimmed by 2 bases and J by 7 bases, leaving 17 bases between them. The CDR3 loop reads CASGLYRDENGGYTF. The DNA of the CDR3 is TGTGCTAGTGGTTTGTACCGGGACGAGAACGGTGGCTACACCTTC.